This paragraph reports one TCR beta chain. The antigen this receptor binds is unknown. A junction boundary mismatches the germline segment, possibly from a read error. The donors were healthy, HIV-negative adults who had no recently reported acute infections or vaccinations. Every donor was a Caucasian adult residing in Nashville, Tennessee, USA. CD4+ T cells were enriched through magnetic negative selection, after which naive cells were positively selected on CD45RA and the remaining negative fraction served as the memory subset. Blood was collected by leukapheresis, and PBMCs were isolated by Ficoll-Histopaque density gradient centrifugation and then cryopreserved in liquid nitrogen vapor phase. Analytical flow cytometry was used to check the purity and quantity of each magnetically sorted T cell population. Genomic DNA was isolated from every sorted fraction and measured by UV absorbance on a Nanodrop 2000c.

The data derive from a study of shared clonotypes between healthy human individuals (dated by TCRdb to 2020 to 2022). As for the study more broadly: Two women and three men aged 18 to 49 years were included in the cohort. Per donor, three plates each were used for CD4 naive and CD4 memory, two for CD8 naive, and one for CD8 memory. To estimate repertoire size and how much clonotypes are shared between individuals, the study performed deep sequencing of blood TCR repertoires from five healthy adults. To increase sequencing depth and limit assay-specific biases, different laboratories used diverse techniques to prepare libraries and sequence TCR repertoires. Between about 0.8 and 9 billion PBMCs per donor were obtained by leukapheresis.

Using the deep immunoSEQ assay, multiplex PCR amplified TCR CDR3 regions from genomic DNA. Genomic DNA extracted from each cell subset was distributed evenly over all wells of several immunoSEQ 96-well plates, and each plate served as one replicate. For sorted subsets, about 200 ng genomic DNA, equal to tens of thousands of T cell genomes, was loaded into each replicate PCR. The purified libraries were quantified using a Qubit 3.0 fluorometer, sized with a Bioanalyzer 2100, and then quantified again using the KAPA Library Quantification kit. Each immunoSEQ 96-well plate was sequenced on its own single-read 150-cycle Illumina NextSeq 550 flow cell. Per the source publication's procedure: Because the immunoSEQ output held only junctional sequences and lacked quality scores, the filtering could not match the filtering applied to full-length reads. Sequences were annotated with PyIR, a Python wrapper for IgBLAST v1.9, and V/J genes and CDR3 were assigned using IMGT germline references. Reads with weak V/J assignments (E-value above 1e-6), missing CDR3, stop codons, out-of-frame junctions, or ambiguous translated residues were removed. V3J clonotypes were defined by identical inferred V gene, J gene, and CDR3 amino acid sequence. To compute the percentage overlap between repertoires, the number of shared unique clonotypes was divided by the size of the smaller repertoire. Three approaches were used to assess repertoire richness: RTK rarefaction, the Chao1 estimator, and Recon v2.1 estimates of unobserved clonotypes. For all TCRbeta clonotypes obtained by the gDNA method from four donors, generation probabilities were computed with OLGA. TCRdb re-hosts the immuneACCESS table, in-frame sequences only. Its copies lack some clones; in the studies checked, an unresolved V gene accounts for under half of them, and the cause for the rest is not known. V, J and clone size reflect that table, while D and trimming were determined from the DNA. The sample table holds around 980,000 clones, of which 75% to 85% were seen once. 0.55% to 0.7% of the sample comes from the top ten.

Spanning cysteine to phenylalanine, the CDR3 consists of 15 amino acids. Just CDR3 DNA is preserved here, 45 bases in frame from base 1. Taken from the germline V gene, the CDR1 and CDR2 loops are MRHNA and SNTAGT. Overall study results and their limits: Naive subsets generally had larger estimated clonotype richness than memory subsets. Pairwise subsampling indicated that sequencing depth was expected to affect the degree of clonotype sharing among donors. Sharing across several donors was observed for roughly 5.4% of naive CD4, 3.5% of naive CD8, 2% to 2.5% of memory CD4, and roughly 0.4% of memory CD8 clonotypes. Higher generation probabilities were observed for clonotypes shared by all four sorted-subset donors than for non-shared clonotypes. Sampling was restricted to blood, and TCR repertoires in tissue are likely to differ from TCR repertoires in blood. Incomplete sequencing was indicated by rarefaction of sorted-subset datasets, despite the large sequencing depth. Because the study included a small number of donors, the genetic and exposure-history diversity represented was limited.

Sequencing was performed on memory CD4+ T cells from PBMCs. The cell subset or site label of this sample denotes: CD45RA-negative fraction. The TCR comes from a young man in good health. Some clones in this sample may be carry-over from other donors' samples. The V and J segments used are TRBV6-4 and TRBJ2-7, with the D gene too uncertain to name. The CDR3 protein sequence reads: CASSYSPAKSYEQYF. The DNA sequence is as follows: TGTGCCAGCAGTTACTCCCCGGCGAAGTCCTACGAGCAGTACTTC.